This T cell receptor (beta chain) derives from a study of blood T cell repertoires in COVID-19. Study details: COVID-19 samples collected from the United States, Italy and Spain covered acute and convalescent phases. PBMCs, B-cell-depleted T cells, or T cells provided the cDNA or gDNA that made up the material.

Germline CDR1 and CDR2: SGHTA and FQGNSA. Trimming took 3 bases from V and 2 from J; bases not matched to a gene: 3. This CDR3 contains 15 residues. Original methodology: Nucleated cell number was recorded as an estimate derived from reference gene primer amplification. Here immunoSEQ multiplex PCR was the method, and the copy in TCRdb shows in-frame clones only, minus some. D and trimming come from the DNA, and the V and J calls and clone size come from that table. The repertoire holds over 45,000 clones, with roughly four fifths as singletons. Sequencing used peripheral blood. The clonotype originates from a woman aged 60-75 years with acute or convalescent COVID-19. The V gene is TRBV7-2, the J gene TRBJ2-3, with 9 nucleotides matching TRBD2. The CDR3 bases are TGTGCCAGCAGCTTCGTAGCGGGGGCCACAGATACGCAGTATTTT. Translated: CASSFVAGATDTQYF.